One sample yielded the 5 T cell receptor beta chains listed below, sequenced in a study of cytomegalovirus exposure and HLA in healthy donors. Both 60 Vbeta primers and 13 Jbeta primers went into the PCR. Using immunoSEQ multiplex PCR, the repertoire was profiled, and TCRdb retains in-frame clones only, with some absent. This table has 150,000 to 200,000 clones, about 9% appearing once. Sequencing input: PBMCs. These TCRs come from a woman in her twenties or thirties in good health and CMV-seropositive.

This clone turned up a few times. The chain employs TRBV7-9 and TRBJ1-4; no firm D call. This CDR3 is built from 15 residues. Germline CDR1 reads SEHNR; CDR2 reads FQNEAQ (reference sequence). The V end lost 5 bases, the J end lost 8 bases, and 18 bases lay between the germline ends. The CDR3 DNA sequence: TGTGCCAGCAGCCAAATCAGCGGAGCGGGAGAAAAACTGTTTTTT. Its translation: CASSQISGAGEKLFF.

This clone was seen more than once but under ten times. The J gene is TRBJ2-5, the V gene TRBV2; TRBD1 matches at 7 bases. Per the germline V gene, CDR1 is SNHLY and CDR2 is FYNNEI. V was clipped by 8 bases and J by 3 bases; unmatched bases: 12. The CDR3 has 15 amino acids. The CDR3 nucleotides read TGTGCCAGCTTACGAGAAGGGGGCAGAGAAGAGACCCAGTACTTC. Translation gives CASLREGGREETQYF.

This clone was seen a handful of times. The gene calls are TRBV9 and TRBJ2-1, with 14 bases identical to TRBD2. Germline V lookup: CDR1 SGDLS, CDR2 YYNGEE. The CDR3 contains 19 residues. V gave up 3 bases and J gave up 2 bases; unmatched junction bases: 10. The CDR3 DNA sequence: TGTGCCAGCAGCGAGGAAGCCGGGACTAGCGGGGGACCCTACAATGAGCAGTTCTTC. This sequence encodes CASSEEAGTSGGPYNEQFF.

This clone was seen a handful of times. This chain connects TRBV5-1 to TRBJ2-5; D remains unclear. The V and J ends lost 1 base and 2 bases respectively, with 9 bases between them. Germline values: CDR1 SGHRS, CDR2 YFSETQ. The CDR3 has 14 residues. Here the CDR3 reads CASSLLPSQETQYF. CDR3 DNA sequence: TGCGCCAGCAGCTTGCTACCGAGTCAAGAGACCCAGTACTTC.

DNA for the CDR3: TGTGCTAGTGGTTTGATCCACGGTGCTGAAGCTTTCTTT. Protein sequence: CASGLIHGAEAFF. V gene TRBV12-5 combines with J gene TRBJ1-1, with D uncertain. From germline, CDR1 is LGHNT and CDR2 FRNRAP. The CDR3 consists of 13 residues. V lost 2 bases and J 6 bases, leaving 10 bases between the germline ends. Full variable domain (rest looked up from reference TRBV12-5 and TRBJ1-1): DARVTQTPRHKVTEMGQEVTMRCQPILGHNTVFWYRQTMMQGLELLAYFRNRAPLDDSGMPKDRFSAEMPDATLATLKIQPSEPRDSAVYFCASGLIHGAEAFFGQGTRLTVV.